This is a list of T cell receptor beta chains from one sample in a study of identical twins' blood T cells. TCRdb re-analysed the 5' RACE reads in MiXCR, keeping a single row per CDR3 protein. The table lists hundreds of thousands of distinct CDR3 sequences, about 28% of them singletons, with roughly 6.1% in the top ten. Sequenced: PBMCs. The origin of the receptors is a woman between 18 and 50 years old in good health. Each CDR3 is given with its conserved first and last residue. Each record gives: clone size, J gene, D gene, V gene, CDR3 DNA, CDR3 protein. The D gene is left open where the match is weak. For some rows the clone size is stated as once, few or many, or as a class when expanded; others skip it.

NA TRBJ1-1 NA TRBV10-3 TGTGCCATCAGCGACAGGATGGACACTGAAGCTTTCTTT CAISDRMDTEAFF
few TRBJ2-2 NA TRBV2 TGTGCCAGCATTGCGGGCACCGGGGAGCTGTTTTTT CASIAGTGELFF
few TRBJ1-4 NA TRBV7-9 TGTGCCAGCAGCTTAGGGGGATGGAATGAAAAACTGTTTTTT CASSLGGWNEKLFF
once TRBJ1-1 TRBD1 TRBV18 TGTGCCAACTCACCATCTGGGACAGCCAATCTGAACACTGAAGCTTTCTTT CANSPSGTANLNTEAFF
NA TRBJ1-5 NA TRBV12-3/TRBV12-4 TGTGCCAGCAGTAGGAACAACAATCAGCCCCAGCATTTT CASSRNNNQPQHF
NA TRBJ1-2 NA TRBV5-1 TGCGCCAGCAGCTTGGATACCCCCCCCTACACCTTC CASSLDTPPYTF
once TRBJ2-5 NA TRBV7-2 TGTGCCAGCAGTCCAGGGCGAGAGACCCAGTACTTC CASSPGRETQYF
NA TRBJ1-2 TRBD1 TRBV19 TGTGCCAGTAGCCCCGAGACAGGGGACTTCAACTATGGCTACACCTTC CASSPETGDFNYGYTF
few TRBJ2-3 NA TRBV7-2 TGTGCCAGCAGCCCTAGGAGTTACTATACGCAGTATTTT CASSPRSYYTQYF
NA TRBJ2-1 NA TRBV5-1 TGCGCCAGCAGCTTTCTTAGGACAGAAAACAATGAGCAGTTCTTC CASSFLRTENNEQFF
NA TRBJ1-1 NA TRBV3-1 TGTGCCAGCAGCCAAGGCCCCCTTGAGCTAGCTTTCTTT CASSQGPLELAFF
few TRBJ1-6 NA TRBV7-2 TGTGCCAGCAGCTTAGCGTCGCCAGGGACAACTTCACCCCTCCACTTT CASSLASPGTTSPLHF
many TRBJ2-2 NA TRBV10-3 TGTGCCATCAGTGAGTCAGGCCGGGCCCACACCGGGGAGCTGTTTTTT CAISESGRAHTGELFF
NA TRBJ2-7 NA TRBV5-5 TGTGCCAGCACCCAGTCTCGGGGGACCTACGAGCAGTACTTC CASTQSRGTYEQYF
few TRBJ1-1 NA TRBV7-3 TGTGCCAGCAGCTTGAAGGGAGGGTTGTACACTGAAGCTTTCTTT CASSLKGGLYTEAFF
few TRBJ2-1 NA TRBV5-8 TGTGCCAGCAGCCCCCGGTGGGACAATGAGCAGTTCTTC CASSPRWDNEQFF
once TRBJ1-1 TRBD1 TRBV3-1 TGTGCCAGCACCCGAGGACAGGGGGACACTGAAGCTTTCTTT CASTRGQGDTEAFF
few TRBJ1-2 NA TRBV27 TGTGCCAGCAGTCACCTCCAGGGGAGCTATGGCTACACCTTC CASSHLQGSYGYTF
few TRBJ1-1 TRBD1 TRBV13 TGTGCCAGCACCGAGACAGGGGCGCACACTGAAGCTTTCTTT CASTETGAHTEAFF
few TRBJ2-7 NA TRBV20-1 TGCAGTGCTAGCCGGGGAGATCCCTACGAGCAGTACTTC CSASRGDPYEQYF
NA TRBJ1-1 NA TRBV7-9 TGTGCCAGCAGGTCCAAGGGGGAAGCTTTCTTT CASRSKGEAFF
NA TRBJ1-1 TRBD1 TRBV15 TGTGCCACCAGACGGACAGGGCTGAACACTGAAGCTTTCTTT CATRRTGLNTEAFF
once TRBJ2-2 NA TRBV7-9 TGTGCCAGCAGCTTATACGGGTCGCCTGGCACCGGGGAGCTGTTTTTT CASSLYGSPGTGELFF
few TRBJ1-1 NA TRBV20-1 TGCAGTGCTAGGGGTGGGGGGGCGAACACTGAAGCTTTCTTT CSARGGGANTEAFF
many TRBJ1-1 NA TRBV23-1 TGCGCCAGCAGTGGGGAGGGCTTGAACACTGAAGCTTTCTTT CASSGEGLNTEAFF
many TRBJ2-4 NA TRBV10-1 TGCGCCAGCAATCCGGCAGATCCCCCCAAAAACATTCAGTACTTC CASNPADPPKNIQYF
few TRBJ2-7 NA TRBV5-8 TGTGCCAGCAGCACTACCTACGAGCAGTACTTC CASSTTYEQYF
few TRBJ1-6 NA TRBV7-2 TGTGCCAGCAGCTTAGCGGGGGGCGTTAATTCACCCCTCCACTTT CASSLAGGVNSPLHF
few TRBJ2-7 TRBD2 TRBV6-6 TGTGCCAGCAGTTACTCGGCTAGCGGGGCCTACGAGCAGTACTTC CASSYSASGAYEQYF
NA TRBJ2-3 NA TRBV12-3/TRBV12-4 TGTGCCAGCAGGGACGGGCCGAAGGCTTATTTT CASRDGPKAYF
few TRBJ2-7 NA TRBV7-8 TGTGCCAGCAGCTTAGTGGGGGACTTTCAGCGTGGGTACTTC CASSLVGDFQRGYF
few TRBJ2-3 NA TRBV18 TGTGCCAGCTCACCCTTCCTTCAGGGCACAGATACGCAGTATTTT CASSPFLQGTDTQYF
few TRBJ2-1 NA TRBV5-1 TGCGCCAGCAGCTTGACCCAAGGGCCGTACAATGAGCAGTTCTTC CASSLTQGPYNEQFF
once TRBJ1-1 NA TRBV30 TGTGCCTGGAGTGTGGCGTCGGGAGCTTTCTTT CAWSVASGAFF
NA TRBJ2-3 NA TRBV11-2 TGTGCCAGCAGCTTAGAGGGGCCGACAGATACGCAGTATTTT CASSLEGPTDTQYF